This T cell receptor (beta chain) was found in a study of T cell repertoires in cytomegalovirus infection. On the study more broadly: Signatures in public TCR beta sequences pointed to both CMV infection and matching HLA type. Study observations and caveats: Dominant in the ex vivo response were TCR beta clonotypes restricted by HLA-C and specific for CMV. Cumulated frequencies of public TCR beta families served to identify carriers of CMV plus the relevant HLA.

TCRdb independently ran MiXCR on the reads; one entry per CDR3 protein. The sample carries about 140,000 distinct CDR3 sequences, roughly 6.5% recorded once. This clonotype was seen repeatedly, ten times or more. The antigen remains unidentified. Germline V gene sequence: CDR1 SGHVS, CDR2 FQNEAQ. Trimming removed 1 base from V and 4 bases from J; junction bases left unmatched: 6. There are 17 residues in the CDR3. The rearrangement joins TRBV7-8 to TRBJ2-1, with TRBD2 matching 11 bases. The TCR comes from a human donor in good health (CMV status not recorded). Some clones in this sample may be carry-over from other donors' samples. The sequenced sample was PBMCs. CDR3 coding DNA: TGTGCCAGCAGCTTAGGGGGAACTAGCGGGGGTTACAATGAGCAGTTCTTC. It encodes CASSLGGTSGGYNEQFF.